The 16 T cell receptor beta chains presented below share a single source sample, sequenced in a study of blood T cell repertoires in COVID-19. TCRdb's table, derived via immunoSEQ multiplex PCR, lists solely in-frame clones and lacks some. The sample lists about 200,000 clones, less than 90% occurring once. The sample consisted of peripheral blood. The receptor source for this set is a woman between 45 and 60 years old with acute or convalescent COVID-19.

The chain links TRBV15 to TRBJ1-2; tentatively, D is TRBD1 (5 bases). Germline V gene data show CDR1 as LNHNV and CDR2 as YYDKDF (reference sequence). V shed 5 bases and J shed 0 bases, with 7 bases lying between them. CDR3 length: 13 residues. For the CDR3, the DNA is TGTGCCACCAGCTGGGACTCTAACTATGGCTACACCTTC. Its protein is CATSWDSNYGYTF.

The J gene is TRBJ1-2, the V gene TRBV24-1; 10 bases line up with TRBD1. This CDR3 has 14 amino acids. V dropped 1 base and J dropped 6; count of bases not matched to a gene: 1. Germline V gives CDR1 KGHDR, CDR2 SFDVKD. The DNA of the CDR3 is TGTGCCACCAGTGATTTTGGGACAGGGGATGGCTACACCTTC. Encoded protein: CATSDFGTGDGYTF.

The gene calls are TRBV6-5 and TRBJ1-2; perhaps TRBD1 as D (6 bases). The CDR3 spans 14 residues. V lost 2 bases to trimming and J lost 4 bases, with 11 bases between them. In germline, CDR1 is MNHEY, CDR2 SVGAGI. The chain's CDR3 is CASSYALDSYGYTF. The CDR3 DNA sequence: TGTGCCAGCAGTTACGCCCTGGACAGCTATGGCTACACCTTC.

This clone turned up a few times. This sample includes further DNA sequences coding for the same CDR3. The chain joins TRBV18 to TRBJ1-5, with TRBD1 matching over 7 bases. This CDR3 has 13 residues. The ends lost 3 bases at V and 5 bases at J; junction bases unmatched: 1. The germline gives CDR1 KGHSH, CDR2 LQKENI. CDR3 protein: CASSPDRDQPQHF. CDR3 DNA: TGTGCCAGCTCACCTGACAGGGATCAGCCCCAGCATTTT.

This chain links TRBV10-3 with TRBJ2-2; D call uncertain. This CDR3 spans 14 amino acids. Germline CDR1 is ENHRY and CDR2 is SYGVKD. V lost 3 bases to trimming and J lost 8 bases, with 13 bases between them. The CDR3 DNA is TGTGCCATCAGTGAAGTCGAGCCCACGGGGGAGCTGTTTTTT. Translated: CAISEVEPTGELFF.

The chain uses TRBV6-5 and TRBJ2-3; 10 bases are shared with TRBD1. The CDR3 totals 16 residues. Trimming removed 2 bases from V and 4 bases from J; junction bases left unmatched: 6. CDR1 MNHEY and CDR2 SVGAGI come from the germline V gene. This CDR3 reads CASSYGGQGEADTQYF. In nucleotides, the CDR3 is TGTGCCAGCAGTTACGGCGGACAGGGGGAGGCAGATACGCAGTATTTT.

The chain has TRBV5-1 and TRBJ2-3; D may be TRBD2 (5 bases). V gave up 2 bases and J gave up 4 bases, with 11 bases separating them. CDR3 length: 14 residues. Looked up from germline, CDR1 is SGHRS and CDR2 is YFSETQ. The CDR3 DNA follows: TGCGCCAGCAGCTTCCGGACTCCTCCAGATACGCAGTATTTT. Its translation is CASSFRTPPDTQYF.

This sequence joins TRBV29-1 and TRBJ2-7; the D gene is possibly TRBD1 (6 bases). There are 14 residues in the CDR3. V lost 4 bases, J lost 3 bases, and 16 bases lay in between. CDR1 SQVTM and CDR2 ANQGSEA come from the germline V gene. As DNA, the CDR3 is TGCAGCGTTGTAGGGGGTTCCACGGACTACGAGCAGTACTTC. Translated, it gives CSVVGGSTDYEQYF.

The chain joins TRBV6-5 to TRBJ1-6, with 7 nucleotides matching TRBD1. CDR3 length equals 15 residues. V dropped 5 bases and J dropped 4; count of bases not matched to a gene: 5. CDR1 MNHEY and CDR2 SVGAGI come from the germline V gene. The CDR3 reads CASSQGQTYNSPLHF. The CDR3 DNA sequence: TGTGCCAGCAGTCAGGGACAGACTTATAATTCACCCCTCCACTTT.

A few counts support this clone. The chain has TRBV19 and TRBJ2-7, with 9 bases aligning to TRBD1. J lost 5 bases, V lost 10 bases, and 15 bases had no gene match. There are 15 residues in the CDR3. Looked up from germline, CDR1 is LNHDA and CDR2 is SQIVND (reference sequence). The CDR3 DNA reads as TGTGCCACGAGAAAGTTTAGGGACAGGGCGGACGAGCAGTACTTC. This sequence encodes CATRKFRDRADEQYF.

The chain carries TRBV30 and TRBJ1-6; TRBD1 might be the D (5 bases). From germline, CDR1 is GTSNPN and CDR2 SVGIG (reference sequence). The CDR3 has 15 amino acids. Trimming cost V 4 bases and J 8 bases, with 18 bases left between them. The CDR3 nucleotides are TGTGCCTGGACCCCGGGACCCCGGGGGGATTCACCCCTCCACTTT. Translated, it gives CAWTPGPRGDSPLHF.

The genes are TRBV19 and TRBJ1-5; D is unclear. Germline V lookup: CDR1 LNHDA, CDR2 SQIVND (reference sequence). Trimming stripped 3 bases from V and 2 bases from J, with 14 bases between. The CDR3 is 16 residues long. CDR3 DNA: TGTGCCAGTAGTATTTACGGGGTGTCGGGCAATCAGCCCCAGCATTTT. Translated, it gives CASSIYGVSGNQPQHF.

The CDR3 loop is CASSISGGGGEQFF. The CDR3 bases are TGTGCCAGTAGTATATCGGGCGGGGGGGGTGAGCAGTTCTTC. The J gene is TRBJ2-1, the V gene TRBV19; 9 positions match TRBD2. Germline-derived CDR1 and CDR2 are LNHDA and SQIVND (reference sequence). The CDR3 consists of 14 residues. J gave up 9 bases and V 2 bases, and 5 bases lay outside the gene matches.

The chain uses TRBV18 and TRBJ1-4; 8 bases agree with TRBD1. J lost 4 bases, V lost 2 bases, and 3 bases had no gene match. The CDR3 consists of 15 residues. CDR1 KGHSH and CDR2 LQKENI come from the germline V gene. CDR3 nucleotides: TGTGCCAGCTCACCAGGACAGGGCTTTAATGAAAAACTGTTTTTT. Translated: CASSPGQGFNEKLFF. Full variable domain (rest looked up from reference TRBV18 and TRBJ1-4): NAGVMQNPRHLVRRRGQEARLRCSPMKGHSHVYWYRQLPEEGLKFMVYLQKENIIDESGMPKERFSAEFPKEGPSILRIQQVVRGDSAAYFCASSPGQGFNEKLFFGSGTQLSVL.

The chain employs TRBV20-1 and TRBJ1-4, with D unclear. The CDR3 spans 10 residues. The germline V gene encodes CDR1 DFQATT and CDR2 SNEGSKA (reference sequence). V lost 6 bases and J lost 4, with 3 bases in between. CDR3 region: CSAGNEKLFF. CDR3 bases: TGCAGTGCCGGTAATGAAAAACTGTTTTTT.

In the case of this clone: A junction boundary mismatches the germline segment, possibly from a read error. This sequence joins TRBV12-5 and TRBJ2-2; a weak D match, TRBD2 (6 bases). The V gene's germline CDR1 is LGHNT and CDR2 FRNRAP. CDR3 length equals 15 residues. Here the CDR3 reads CASGLGLSNTGELFF. DNA of the CDR3: TGTGCTAGTGGATTGGGACTGTCGAACACCGGGGAGCTGTTTTTT.